This is a list of T cell receptor beta chains from one sample in a study of OX40 agonist ivuxolimab in advanced cancers. The table came from immunoSEQ multiplex PCR; TCRdb's copy has only in-frame clones and leaves some out. Of 55,000 to 70,000 clones in the sample, more than 70% were seen once. The source material was CD4+ or CD8+ T cells sorted from blood, sampled in a trial of the OX40 agonist ivuxolimab. Every receptor here comes from an adult with an advanced solid tumor such as melanoma, head and neck, liver or kidney cancer. CDR3s include the opening cysteine and the closing phenylalanine or tryptophan. The D gene is left open where the match is weak. Clone size appears in some rows only: once, few, many, or a class for an expanded clone.

clone_size	v_call	d_call	j_call	cdr3_aa	cdr3_nt
.	TRBV6-6	TRBD1	TRBJ1-2	CASSTQGARSYTF	TGTGCCAGCAGTACACAGGGGGCAAGAAGCTACACCTTC
.	TRBV7-2	.	TRBJ1-2	CASSLNSGGGGLYGYTF	TGTGCCAGCAGCTTAAATTCGGGAGGAGGGGGTTTGTATGGCTACACCTTC
.	TRBV7-3	.	TRBJ1-1	CASSVTLEPATAFF	TGTGCCAGCAGCGTAACCCTTGAGCCCGCAACAGCTTTCTTT
few	TRBV18	TRBD1	TRBJ1-2	CASSPVEGASGYTF	TGTGCCAGCTCACCGGTCGAGGGGGCGTCGGGCTACACCTTC
.	TRBV19	TRBD1	TRBJ1-2	CASTITGTGASGHTF	TGTGCCAGTACGATTACCGGGACAGGGGCCAGTGGCCACACCTTC
.	TRBV29-1	.	TRBJ2-7	CSVGGVGGLYEQYF	TGCAGCGTTGGCGGCGTGGGGGGGCTTTACGAGCAGTACTTC
.	TRBV5-1	.	TRBJ1-1	CASSFRNGDTEAFF	TGCGCCAGCAGCTTCAGGAACGGGGACACTGAAGCTTTCTTT
.	TRBV4-1	.	TRBJ2-5	CASSRGGSEAQYF	TGCGCCAGCAGCCGTGGGGGGTCGGAGGCCCAGTACTTC
.	TRBV30	.	TRBJ1-5	CAWSPQGRSNQPQHF	TGTGCCTGGAGTCCCCAAGGACGGAGCAATCAGCCCCAGCATTTT
.	TRBV18	TRBD1	TRBJ2-2	CASSPRDRDTGELFF	TGTGCCAGCTCCCCCCGGGACAGGGACACCGGGGAGCTGTTTTTT
once	TRBV5-1	TRBD1	TRBJ1-4	CASSPGQVSWGEKLFF	TGCGCCAGCAGCCCGGGACAGGTCTCTTGGGGTGAAAAACTGTTTTTT
.	TRBV4-2	.	TRBJ2-7	CASSRRLGVYEQYF	TGTGCCAGCAGCAGAAGGTTGGGAGTATACGAGCAGTACTTC
once	TRBV6-5	.	TRBJ1-1	CASSYVAGAEAFF	TGTGCCAGCAGTTACGTGGCGGGGGCTGAAGCTTTCTTT
.	TRBV4-2	.	TRBJ2-1	CASSSDSYYNEQFF	TGTGCCAGCAGCTCGGACAGCTACTACAATGAGCAGTTCTTC
.	TRBV30	.	TRBJ2-3	CAWSEGGIRSSTDTQYF	TGTGCCTGGAGTGAAGGGGGGATTCGCTCTAGCACAGATACGCAGTATTTT
.	TRBV25-1	.	TRBJ2-6	CASSTPRGSGANVLTF	TGTGCCAGCAGTACCCCCCGGGGATCCGGGGCCAACGTCCTGACTTTC
.	TRBV7-3	.	TRBJ2-3	CASSSWGEGTDTQYF	TGTGCCAGCTCGTCTTGGGGGGAAGGCACAGATACGCAGTATTTT
.	TRBV4-1	.	TRBJ2-6	CASTLGPWPDSGANVLTF	TGCGCCAGCACCTTAGGTCCCTGGCCCGACTCTGGGGCCAACGTCCTGACTTTC
.	TRBV2	.	TRBJ2-5	CASSSGTLQETQYF	TGTGCCAGCAGTTCCGGGACCTTACAAGAGACCCAGTACTTC
.	TRBV14	TRBD1	TRBJ2-3	CASRRDRGTDTQYF	TGTGCCAGCAGGCGCGACAGGGGCACAGATACGCAGTATTTT
.	TRBV6-5	.	TRBJ1-3	CASSYMAVSGNTIYF	TGTGCCAGCAGTTACATGGCTGTTTCTGGAAACACCATATATTTT
once	TRBV19	.	TRBJ2-3	CASRTPVADTQYF	TGTGCCAGCCGAACCCCTGTAGCAGATACGCAGTATTTT
.	TRBV28	TRBD2	TRBJ2-7	CASSLPSGANYEQYF	TGTGCCAGCAGCCTCCCAAGCGGGGCCAACTACGAGCAGTACTTC
once	TRBV30	.	TRBJ1-2	CAWAQSSGVGYTF	TGTGCCTGGGCCCAGTCGTCGGGGGTCGGCTACACCTTC
.	TRBV30	.	TRBJ2-6	CAWSPLSSGANVLTF	TGTGCCTGGAGTCCCCTGTCTTCTGGGGCCAACGTCCTGACTTTC
.	TRBV2	.	TRBJ1-2	CASSEVERMAGGYTF	TGTGCCAGCAGTGAAGTGGAGCGTATGGCGGGAGGCTACACCTTC
.	TRBV11-3	.	TRBJ1-2	CASSANQGSGYTF	TGTGCCAGCAGCGCCAATCAGGGCTCTGGCTACACCTTC
.	TRBV7-9	.	TRBJ2-5	CASSLWTEETQYF	TGTGCCAGCAGCCTTTGGACTGAAGAGACCCAGTACTTC
.	TRBV5-6	.	TRBJ2-7	CASSLGTYEQYF	TGTGCCAGCAGCTTGGGGACCTACGAGCAGTACTTC
.	TRBV18	.	TRBJ1-4	CASSPGSLFTNEKLFF	TGTGCCAGCTCACCGGGCAGCCTGTTCACTAATGAAAAACTGTTTTTT
.	TRBV5-1	.	TRBJ2-7	CASSLAETGSPYEQYF	TGCGCCAGCAGCTTGGCCGAAACAGGGTCACCCTACGAGCAGTACTTC
few	TRBV7-8	.	TRBJ1-5	CASSFWTGNQPQHF	TGTGCCAGCAGCTTCTGGACAGGCAATCAGCCCCAGCATTTT
.	TRBV7-9	.	TRBJ1-1	CASSDGRKNTEAFF	TGTGCCAGCAGCGACGGACGGAAGAACACTGAAGCTTTCTTT
.	TRBV18	.	TRBJ1-4	CASSPPSANEKLFF	TGTGCCAGCTCACCTCCCTCGGCTAATGAAAAACTGTTTTTT
.	TRBV7-2	TRBD2	TRBJ2-7	CASSQTSVSEQYF	TGTGCCAGCAGCCAGACTAGCGTAAGCGAGCAGTACTTC
.	TRBV28	.	TRBJ2-7	CASSSTSGTSSSYEQYF	TGTGCCAGCAGTTCAACCTCCGGGACTTCATCCTCCTACGAGCAGTACTTC
few	TRBV30	.	TRBJ1-4	CAWSVPNKGFDEKLFF	TGTGCCTGGAGTGTACCCAATAAGGGGTTCGATGAAAAACTGTTTTTT
.	TRBV2	.	TRBJ1-5	CASRASPLGNQPQHF	TGTGCCAGCAGGGCGAGCCCTTTGGGCAATCAGCCCCAGCATTTT
.	TRBV10-2	.	TRBJ1-1	CATQDFGGMNTEAFF	TGCGCCACACAGGACTTTGGGGGTATGAACACTGAAGCTTTCTTT
.	TRBV29-1	.	TRBJ2-3	CSVEDQRGNTDTQYF	TGCAGCGTTGAAGATCAGAGGGGGAACACAGATACGCAGTATTTT
.	TRBV7-2	TRBD1	TRBJ1-1	CASSSGIRQGKNTEAFF	TGTGCCAGCAGCTCAGGAATCCGACAGGGCAAGAACACTGAAGCTTTCTTT
.	TRBV15	TRBD1	TRBJ2-5	CATSRDSWQGEQYF	TGTGCCACCAGCAGAGATTCCTGGCAGGGGGAGCAGTACTTC
.	TRBV2	TRBD1	TRBJ1-6	CASSRQGTKYYNSPLHF	TGTGCCAGCAGCCGACAGGGGACCAAGTATTATAATTCACCCCTCCACTTT
.	TRBV28	TRBD1	TRBJ1-5	CASSPSGGARNQPQHF	TGTGCCAGCAGTCCCTCAGGGGGCGCTCGCAATCAGCCCCAGCATTTT
.	TRBV9	.	TRBJ2-1	CASSVTTGNEQFF	TGTGCCAGCAGCGTGACTACAGGGAATGAGCAGTTCTTC
.	TRBV16	.	TRBJ1-4	CASSHGGLANEKLFF	TGTGCCAGCAGCCACGGGGGCCTGGCTAATGAAAAACTGTTTTTT
.	TRBV19	.	TRBJ2-7	CATRRYPSSYEQYF	TGTGCCACCCGGAGGTACCCAAGCTCCTACGAGCAGTACTTC